This entry lists 21 T cell receptor beta chains sequenced from one sample in a study of T cell responses to AZD1222 COVID-19 vaccine. Sequencing was performed with immunoSEQ multiplex PCR; in TCRdb, only in-frame clones are kept and a portion is missing. The table has about 110,000 clones, around nine tenths seen once. The source was peripheral blood, collected 28 days after the second AZD1222 dose. The receptor set was obtained from an adult who received the AZD1222 COVID-19 vaccine.

V is TRBV4-2 and J is TRBJ1-6; D gene unclear. This CDR3 region has 14 residues. Germline V lookup: CDR1 LGHNA, CDR2 YNFKEQ. V dropped 7 bases and J dropped 7 bases, with 14 bases sitting between them. The CDR3 sequence: CASKAPVENSPLHF. CDR3 sequence (DNA): TGTGCCAGCAAGGCCCCGGTCGAGAATTCACCCCTCCACTTT.

J is TRBJ2-3 and V is TRBV5-1; TRBD2 agrees at 14 bases. Germline lookup yields CDR1 SGHRS and CDR2 YFSETQ. The V segment lost 4 bases and the J segment 5 bases; nucleotides outside the gene matches: 3. The CDR3 spans 15 residues. The CDR3 region is CASSLGLAGGDTQYF. The CDR3 nucleotides are TGCGCCAGCAGCCTCGGACTAGCGGGGGGAGATACGCAGTATTTT.

The genes are TRBV4-2 and TRBJ2-3; D is undetermined. CDR3 length equals 13 residues. The V gene lost 2 bases and the J gene lost 4 bases, with 7 bases spanning the gap. CDR1 and CDR2 (germline): LGHNA, YNFKEQ. CDR3 DNA sequence: TGTGCCAGCAGCCAACTAAAGGCAGATACGCAGTATTTT. Its translation is CASSQLKADTQYF.

The chain is built from TRBV7-8 and TRBJ2-7, with TRBD1 matching 8 bases. The germline CDR1 and CDR2 sequences are SGHVS and FQNEAQ. The ends lost 5 bases at V and 4 bases at J; junction bases unmatched: 13. This CDR3 is 16 amino acids long. The CDR3 bases are TGTGCCAGCAGCGAAATGGCAGGGACAGGCCGGTACGAGCAGTACTTC. It encodes CASSEMAGTGRYEQYF.

The rearrangement links TRBV4-3 to TRBJ1-1, with a tentative D call TRBD1 (5 bases). The ends were cut back, 1 base at V and 3 bases at J, with 9 bases in the middle. Germline V gene sequence: CDR1 LGHNA, CDR2 YSLEER. This CDR3 has 14 residues. The CDR3 sequence is CASSQGGSHTEAFF. The CDR3 DNA reads TGCGCCAGCAGCCAAGGGGGCTCGCACACTGAAGCTTTCTTT.

The V gene is TRBV5-1, the J gene TRBJ2-7; TRBD2 might be the D (5 bases). Germline values: CDR1 SGHRS, CDR2 YFSETQ. This CDR3 is built from 15 residues. V was trimmed by 4 bases and J by 3 bases, leaving 17 bases between them. The CDR3 region has the DNA TGCGCCAGCAGCCTTCAAGGTCGGGGAGACTACGAGCAGTACTTC. Its translation is CASSLQGRGDYEQYF.

The chain uses TRBV18 and TRBJ2-1, with a weak D call TRBD1 (6 bases). Trimming took off 3 bases at V and 12 bases at J, with 12 bases between the two ends. CDR1 and CDR2 (germline): KGHSH, LQKENI. The CDR3 spans 12 residues. DNA for the CDR3: TGTGCCAGCTCACCCGAGTCAGGGGTGCAGTTCTTC. It yields the protein CASSPESGVQFF.

The gene calls are TRBV18 and TRBJ2-1; D is perhaps TRBD1 (6 bases). V was clipped by 0 bases and J by 4 bases, with 13 bases between them. The CDR3 is made up of 16 amino acids. CDR1 and CDR2 from the germline V gene are KGHSH and LQKENI. CDR3 bases: TGTGCCAGCTCACCACCCCTGGGAACAGGGTACAATGAGCAGTTCTTC. Its translation is CASSPPLGTGYNEQFF.

This clone appeared a single time. V usage is TRBV20-1 and J usage is TRBJ2-7; D ambiguous. In germline, CDR1 is DFQATT, CDR2 SNEGSKA (reference sequence). Trimming cost V 2 bases and J 2 bases, with 1 base left between them. There are 10 residues in the CDR3. This CDR3 is CSARTYEQYF. The CDR3 nucleotides are TGCAGTGCTAGAACCTACGAGCAGTACTTC.

The V and J genes are TRBV19 and TRBJ1-4; D may be TRBD1 (6 bases). Germline CDR1 is LNHDA and CDR2 is SQIVND (reference sequence). CDR3 length equals 15 residues. V dropped 5 bases and J dropped 8 bases, with 18 bases sitting between them. As DNA, the CDR3 is TGTGCCAGTAGTGGACGGACAGAAGGTGAAGAAAAACTGTTTTTT. Translation: CASSGRTEGEEKLFF.

CDR3 nucleotide sequence: TGTGCCAGCAGCCCAATGCGGGACAGGGGCCCTCGTTCCAATAATTCACCCCTCCACTTT. Its protein is CASSPMRDRGPRSNNSPLHF. The rearrangement joins TRBV6-6 to TRBJ1-6; 10 bases are a match to TRBD1. Per the germline V gene, CDR1 is MNHNY and CDR2 is SVGAGI (reference sequence). The trim removed 6 bases at V and 5 bases at J, leaving 19 bases unmatched. The CDR3 totals 20 residues.

The chain employs TRBV19 and TRBJ1-1, with TRBD1 identical over 10 bases. The CDR3 extends over 15 amino acids. Trimming at V came to 5 bases and at J to 3 bases, leaving 6 bases not matched to a gene. Per the germline V gene, CDR1 is LNHDA and CDR2 is SQIVND (reference sequence). The CDR3 nucleotides are TGTGCCAGTAGTGCCCTGACAGGGGGCTACACTGAAGCTTTCTTT. Protein product: CASSALTGGYTEAFF.

The rearrangement links TRBV27 to TRBJ1-2, with 10 positions matching TRBD1. After removal of 4 bases from V and 5 bases from J, the junction contained 7 bases not matched to a gene. The germline V gene encodes CDR1 MNHEY and CDR2 SMNVEV (reference sequence). The CDR3 has 15 residues. CDR3 in DNA: TGTGCCAGCAGTTCACGGACAGGGGGGTGGTATGGCTACACCTTC. As protein: CASSSRTGGWYGYTF.

This clone was seen once. The gene calls are TRBV6-2 or TRBV6-3 and TRBJ2-3; D unclear. The CDR3 consists of 11 residues. V was cut by 6 bases and J by 4 bases, with 5 bases left in between. Germline loops: CDR1 MNHEY, CDR2 SVGEGT. CDR3 protein: CASSRSDTQYF. The CDR3 DNA reads TGTGCCAGCAGCCGTTCAGATACGCAGTATTTT.

This clone was found a few times. The genes are TRBV12-3 or TRBV12-4 and TRBJ1-5; D is unresolved. The CDR3 consists of 13 residues. The V gene lost 1 base and the J gene lost 6 bases, with 7 bases spanning the gap. The CDR3 is CASSLGRPQPQHF. In nucleotides, the CDR3 is TGTGCCAGCAGTTTAGGAAGGCCTCAGCCCCAGCATTTT.

The chain uses TRBV15 and TRBJ1-2, with D possibly TRBD1 on 6 matching bases. This CDR3 has 14 residues. The germline CDR1 and CDR2 sequences are LNHNV and YYDKDF (reference sequence). Trimming cost V 4 bases and J 5 bases, with 14 bases left between them. The CDR3 loop reads CATSTEQGSYGYTF. DNA for the CDR3: TGTGCCACCAGCACCGAACAGGGCTCGTATGGCTACACCTTC.

V and J are TRBV19 and TRBJ2-7; 7 positions agree with TRBD1. The CDR3 runs 15 residues. With 4 bases clipped from V and 0 bases from J, the junction kept 6 bases outside the gene matches. From germline, CDR1 is LNHDA and CDR2 SQIVND (reference sequence). The CDR3 sequence is CASSRPGQRSYEQYF. The CDR3 DNA reads as TGTGCCAGTAGTAGACCGGGACAGCGCTCCTACGAGCAGTACTTC.

V and J are TRBV12-5 and TRBJ1-2; the D is unclear. The CDR3 totals 13 residues. V was cut by 3 bases and J by 0 bases, with 5 bases left in between. The germline V gene encodes CDR1 LGHNT and CDR2 FRNRAP. The CDR3, as DNA: TGTGCTAGTGGTTTTGAGGCTAACTATGGCTACACCTTC. Amino acids: CASGFEANYGYTF.

The CDR3 coding sequence is TGTGCCAGCAGCTTAACGGCATCTGGAAACACCATATATTTT. Translation: CASSLTASGNTIYF. The genes are TRBV11-1 and TRBJ1-3, with unresolved D. Per the germline V gene, CDR1 is SGHAT and CDR2 is FQDESV (reference sequence). Trimming took 2 bases from V and 1 from J, leaving 6 bases between them. The CDR3 totals 14 residues.

J is TRBJ2-2 and V is TRBV24-1, with no clear D. CDR1 is KGHDR, CDR2 SFDVKD, per germline. This CDR3 comprises 16 residues. V lost 1 base and J lost 1, with 9 bases in between. The CDR3 is CATSDFRTVNTGELFF. The CDR3 DNA sequence: TGTGCCACCAGTGATTTTAGGACGGTGAACACCGGGGAGCTGTTTTTT.

This chain joins TRBV19 and TRBJ1-2; no reliable D call. This CDR3 region has 11 residues. Germline loops: CDR1 LNHDA, CDR2 SQIVND (reference sequence). The V gene lost 3 bases and the J gene lost 7 bases, with 6 bases spanning the gap. The CDR3 DNA reads as TGTGCCAGTAGTATCGACCTTGGCTACACCTTC. Translation gives CASSIDLGYTF.